The 32 T cell receptor beta chains in this list originate from one sample, sequenced in a study of shared clonotypes between healthy human individuals. Produced via immunoSEQ multiplex PCR; TCRdb's table is partial and in-frame only. This sample has 2 million to 2.5 million clones, with nearly 97% found just once. The sample taken for sequencing was naive CD4+ T cells sorted from blood. Regarding subset: CD45RA+ positively selected. These receptors came from a man between 18 and 29 years old in good health.

Points on this clone: This sample also contains other DNA sequences that code for the same CDR3. The chain is built from TRBV7-9 and TRBJ2-1, with D perhaps given as TRBD1 or TRBD2 (5 bases each). The CDR3 is made up of 14 amino acids. Trimming took 5 bases from V and 2 from J, leaving 10 bases between them. Germline V gene sequence: CDR1 SEHNR, CDR2 FQNEAQ (reference sequence). The CDR3 spells CASSRDRAYNEQFF. CDR3 bases: TGTGCCAGCAGCCGGGACCGAGCCTACAATGAGCAGTTCTTC.

V is TRBV28 and J is TRBJ1-5; D is possibly TRBD1 (5 bases). There are 15 residues in the CDR3. CDR1 MDHEN and CDR2 SYDVKM come from the germline V gene. Trimming removed 4 bases from V and 5 bases from J, with 15 bases in between. CDR3 DNA sequence: TGTGCCAGCAGTTCAGACAGCCCCGGCGATCAGCCCCAGCATTTT. It translates to CASSSDSPGDQPQHF.

The chain couples TRBV5-1 to TRBJ2-1, with D possibly TRBD1 on 6 matching bases. The length of the CDR3 is 14 residues. Germline V gene lookup returns CDR1 SGHRS and CDR2 YFSETQ. Trimming left V 6 bases short and J 4 bases short, with 14 bases between. CDR3 region: CASTIGGGYNEQFF. For the CDR3, the DNA is TGCGCCAGCACCATTGGGGGCGGGTACAATGAGCAGTTCTTC.

V and J are TRBV7-2 and TRBJ1-6; 7 bases are a match to TRBD1. The V segment lost 6 bases and the J segment 5 bases; nucleotides outside the gene matches: 7. The germline V gene encodes CDR1 SGHTA and CDR2 FQGNSA. The CDR3 contains 15 residues. CDR3 in DNA: TGTGCCAGCAGGCTCTCGGGACAGCATAATTCACCCCTCCACTTT. It specifies CASRLSGQHNSPLHF.

The gene calls are TRBV19 and TRBJ1-1, with D perhaps TRBD1 (5 bases). The CDR3 extends over 14 amino acids. From germline, CDR1 is LNHDA and CDR2 SQIVND (reference sequence). V lost 5 bases to trimming and J lost 0 bases, with 10 bases between them. The chain's CDR3 is CASSATVMNTEAFF. The CDR3 DNA is TGTGCCAGTAGTGCGACAGTCATGAACACTGAAGCTTTCTTT.

The J gene is TRBJ1-2, the V gene TRBV30; D call uncertain. The CDR3 consists of 13 residues. Germline V gene sequence: CDR1 GTSNPN, CDR2 SVGIG (reference sequence). V dropped 0 bases and J dropped 8 bases, with 13 bases sitting between them. The CDR3 DNA reads as TGTGCCTGGAGTGTCCAATGGTCGGTCGGCTACACCTTC. This encodes CAWSVQWSVGYTF.

The rearrangement joins TRBV27 to TRBJ1-6, with D perhaps matching TRBD1 (5 bases). V was clipped by 3 bases and J by 0 bases, with 15 bases between them. Germline CDR1 is MNHEY and CDR2 is SMNVEV (reference sequence). This CDR3 has 18 amino acids. The chain's CDR3 is CASSFNGGSSSYNSPLHF. CDR3 nucleotides: TGTGCCAGCAGTTTTAATGGGGGATCGAGCTCCTATAATTCACCCCTCCACTTT.

This clone came up a few times. The rearrangement uses TRBV30 and TRBJ1-6; D is possibly TRBD1 (5 bases). Trimming took 7 bases from V and 7 from J, leaving 17 bases between them. Germline V gene data show CDR1 as GTSNPN and CDR2 as SVGIG (reference sequence). CDR3 length: 14 amino acids. For the CDR3, the DNA is TGTGCCTCGACAACGGGACTTGGCAATTCACCCCTCCACTTT. Its translation: CASTTGLGNSPLHF.

V usage is TRBV11-2 and J usage is TRBJ1-3; TRBD1 matches 9 bases. Per the germline V gene, CDR1 is SGHAT and CDR2 is FQNNGV. There are 17 residues in the CDR3. With 3 bases clipped from V and 0 bases from J, the junction kept 6 bases outside the gene matches. The CDR3 spells CASSFFWTGVSGNTIYF. The CDR3 coding sequence is TGTGCCAGCAGCTTCTTTTGGACAGGGGTCTCTGGAAACACCATATATTTT. Together with reference TRBV11-2 and TRBJ1-3, the CDR3 gives the full variable domain: EAGVAQSPRYKIIEKRQSVAFWCNPISGHATLYWYQQILGQGPKLLIQFQNNGVVDDSQLPKDRFSAERLKGVDSTLKIQPAKLEDSAVYLCASSFFWTGVSGNTIYFGEGSWLTVV.

This clone showed up just a few times. This chain uses TRBV2 with TRBJ1-5, with 8 positions matching TRBD1. This CDR3 comprises 13 residues. Germline loops: CDR1 SNHLY, CDR2 FYNNEI. The V segment lost 6 bases and the J segment 6 bases; nucleotides outside the gene matches: 4. CDR3 nucleotide sequence: TGTGCCAGCAGGGACACAGGGGGTCAGCCCCAGCATTTT. Protein sequence: CASRDTGGQPQHF.

CDR3 loop: CASSLMSLAGGNTDTQYF. CDR3 DNA: TGTGCCAGCAGCTTAATGTCCCTAGCGGGGGGGAACACAGATACGCAGTATTTT. This chain joins TRBV7-3 and TRBJ2-3, with 12 bases aligning to TRBD2. The trim removed 1 base at V and 2 bases at J, leaving 7 bases unmatched. The V gene's germline CDR1 is SGHTA and CDR2 FQGTGA. The CDR3 extends over 18 amino acids.

The chain couples TRBV29-1 to TRBJ2-1; TRBD2 matches 11 bases. V was clipped by 4 bases and J by 9 bases; unmatched bases: 8. The V gene's germline CDR1 is SQVTM and CDR2 ANQGSEA. The CDR3 is made up of 14 amino acids. The CDR3 here is CSVGSGRAKIEQFF. The DNA for the CDR3 is TGCAGCGTTGGTAGCGGGAGGGCCAAAATTGAGCAGTTCTTC.

In its sample, this clone was seen once. The rearrangement joins TRBV19 to TRBJ2-7, with 8 bases identical to TRBD2. The CDR3 sequence is 15 residues long. With V trimmed by 1 base and J by 4 bases, 6 bases remained unmatched. Germline V gene lookup returns CDR1 LNHDA and CDR2 SQIVND (reference sequence). CDR3 loop: CASSIAPREGYEQYF. CDR3 DNA sequence: TGTGCCAGTAGTATAGCCCCCCGGGAGGGATACGAGCAGTACTTC.

The chain links TRBV7-2 to TRBJ1-4, with a tentative D call TRBD1 (5 bases). CDR3 length: 16 amino acids. V gave up 1 base and J gave up 4 bases, with 13 bases separating them. Germline lookup yields CDR1 SGHTA and CDR2 FQGNSA. The CDR3 DNA reads as TGTGCCAGCAGCTTAGGAAGCGCGGGACGTAATGAAAAACTGTTTTTT. Its translation: CASSLGSAGRNEKLFF.

The V and J genes are TRBV5-4 and TRBJ2-1, with D possibly TRBD2 on 6 matching bases. This CDR3 comprises 13 residues. Germline CDR1 and CDR2: SGHNT and YYREEE (reference sequence). The V end lost 3 bases, the J end lost 8 bases, and 12 bases lay between the germline ends. CDR3 coding DNA: TGTGCCAGCAGCTCTCCGGGAGCGGATGAGCAGTTCTTC. The encoded protein is CASSSPGADEQFF.

The chain has TRBV6-5 and TRBJ2-2; D may match TRBD1 or TRBD2 (5 bases each). This CDR3 region has 14 residues. Germline V lookup: CDR1 MNHEY, CDR2 SVGAGI. V was pared by 2 bases and J by 4 bases, with 8 bases between. In nucleotides, the CDR3 is TGTGCCAGCAGTTACAGGGGACGCACCGGGGAGCTGTTTTTT. Translation gives CASSYRGRTGELFF.

This clone appeared once. This sequence joins TRBV2 and TRBJ1-4, with 7 bases identical to TRBD1. The CDR3 runs 15 residues. Germline trimming cut 5 bases from V and 5 bases from J; bases unmatched to any gene: 8. Germline CDR1 reads SNHLY; CDR2 reads FYNNEI. The CDR3, as DNA: TGTGCCAGCAGTCAAACCGGGACAGAGAATGAAAAACTGTTTTTT. Residues: CASSQTGTENEKLFF.

The rearrangement joins TRBV11-3 to TRBJ2-1; possibly TRBD2 for D (6 bases). This CDR3 comprises 15 residues. Deletions cut 2 bases from V and 5 bases from J, with 13 bases between. Germline V gene data show CDR1 as SGHNT and CDR2 as YENEEA. DNA for the CDR3: TGTGCCAGCAGCTTATCGGTCGGGACTCACAATGAGCAGTTCTTC. It is translated as CASSLSVGTHNEQFF.

J is TRBJ1-1 and V is TRBV5-6, with D uncertain. Germline V gene lookup returns CDR1 SGHDT and CDR2 YYEEEE. The CDR3 sequence is 13 residues long. The ends were cut back, 3 bases at V and 0 bases at J, with 6 bases in the middle. In nucleotides, the CDR3 is TGTGCCAGCAGCTCGAGTATGAACACTGAAGCTTTCTTT. It encodes CASSSSMNTEAFF.

CDR3 DNA: TGCGCCAGCAGCCTACTAGGCCCCTTTCACAATGAGCAGTTCTTC. Amino acid sequence: CASSLLGPFHNEQFF. The chain joins TRBV5-1 to TRBJ2-1, with D tentatively TRBD2 (5 bases). The CDR3 extends over 15 amino acids. V gave up 4 bases and J gave up 5 bases, with 16 bases separating them. Per germline, CDR1 SGHRS and CDR2 YFSETQ. The variable domain in full, with the rest retrieved from reference TRBV5-1 and TRBJ2-1, is KAGVTQTPRYLIKTRGQQVTLSCSPISGHRSVSWYQQTPGQGLQFLFEYFSETQRNKGNFPGRFSGRQFSNSRSEMNVSTLELGDSALYLCASSLLGPFHNEQFFGPGTRLTVL.

The V call is TRBV6-5, the J call TRBJ2-7; D gene unclear. V was clipped by 4 bases and J by 5 bases, with 15 bases between them. The CDR3 spans 14 residues. CDR1 is MNHEY, CDR2 SVGAGI, per germline. CDR3 sequence reads: CASSSWAVMDEQYF. The CDR3, as DNA: TGTGCCAGCAGTTCGTGGGCGGTTATGGACGAGCAGTACTTC.

The gene calls are TRBV5-4 and TRBJ2-3; 8 nucleotides match TRBD1. This CDR3 comprises 15 residues. The V segment lost 0 bases and the J segment 7 bases; nucleotides outside the gene matches: 7. From germline, CDR1 is SGHNT and CDR2 YYREEE (reference sequence). The CDR3 coding sequence is TGTGCCAGCAGCTTGGGTGGACAGGGATCGAATACGCAGTATTTT. Translating gives CASSLGGQGSNTQYF.

The rearrangement links TRBV7-2 to TRBJ2-6, with D possibly being TRBD2 (5 bases). V gave up 3 bases and J gave up 0 bases, with 9 bases separating them. The CDR3 extends over 16 amino acids. Germline-derived CDR1 and CDR2 are SGHTA and FQGNSA. CDR3 sequence: CASSFSRASGANVLTF. The CDR3, as DNA: TGTGCCAGCAGCTTTTCGAGGGCCTCTGGGGCCAACGTCCTGACTTTC.

The chain is built from TRBV19 and TRBJ1-6; the match to TRBD1 covers 7 bases. CDR1 LNHDA and CDR2 SQIVND come from the germline V gene (reference sequence). V dropped 6 bases and J dropped 9; count of bases not matched to a gene: 5. The CDR3 spans 13 residues. The chain's CDR3 is CASSQGQVSPLHF. CDR3 in DNA: TGTGCCAGTAGCCAAGGACAGGTTTCACCCCTCCACTTT. Full variable domain (rest looked up from reference TRBV19 and TRBJ1-6): DGGITQSPKYLFRKEGQNVTLSCEQNLNHDAMYWYRQDPGQGLRLIYYSQIVNDFQKGDIAEGYSVSREKKESFPLTVTSAQKNPTAFYLCASSQGQVSPLHFGNGTRLTVT.

The genes are TRBV7-8 and TRBJ2-3; 8 nucleotides agree with TRBD2. V was pared by 4 bases and J by 5 bases, with 5 bases of the junction left unmatched. The germline gives CDR1 SGHVS, CDR2 FQNEAQ. The CDR3 contains 14 residues. The CDR3 loop reads CASSWAGGGDTQYF. In nucleotides, the CDR3 is TGTGCCAGCAGCTGGGCGGGGGGCGGAGATACGCAGTATTTT.

J is TRBJ1-2 and V is TRBV18; the D gene is possibly TRBD1 (5 bases). Between the trimmed V and J ends, which lost 3 bases and 4 bases, there was a span of 12 bases. Per germline, CDR1 KGHSH and CDR2 LQKENI. This CDR3 is built from 14 residues. This CDR3 is CASSPQGGGYGYTF. Written as DNA, the CDR3 is TGTGCCAGCTCACCGCAGGGAGGTGGCTATGGCTACACCTTC.

The chain uses TRBV5-3 and TRBJ2-7; D gene uncertain. TRBV5-3 is an ORF, and what it does is uncertain. V lost 4 bases, J lost 4 bases, and 6 bases lay in between. This CDR3 has 11 amino acids. For the CDR3, the DNA is TGTGCCAGAAGCCCGTTGTACGAGCAGTACTTC. This gives the protein CARSPLYEQYF.

The chain recombines TRBV6-5 with TRBJ1-1; 7 nucleotides line up with TRBD1. The CDR3 contains 14 residues. CDR1 and CDR2 from the germline V gene are MNHEY and SVGAGI. J was trimmed by 3 bases and V by 5 bases; bases with no gene match: 6. CDR3 DNA sequence: TGTGCCAGCAGTGACTACAGGGGTTACACTGAAGCTTTCTTT. It translates to CASSDYRGYTEAFF.

This chain uses TRBV6-4 with TRBJ2-1, with D possibly TRBD2 on 5 matching bases. The CDR3 sequence is 14 residues long. V was clipped by 4 bases and J by 7 bases, with 14 bases between them. Germline V CDR1 and CDR2: MRHNA, SNTAGT. CDR3 nucleotides: TGTGCCAGCAGTGCGGGCGCGGGCTTGAATGAGCAGTTCTTC. Translating it yields CASSAGAGLNEQFF.

The chain recombines TRBV6-5 with TRBJ2-5; tentative D call: TRBD1 (5 bases). CDR1 and CDR2 from the germline V gene are MNHEY and SVGAGI. The CDR3 is 15 residues long. V gave up 2 bases and J gave up 4 bases, with 14 bases separating them. CDR3 sequence: CASSYLGQGSETQYF. DNA of the CDR3: TGTGCCAGCAGTTACCTGGGGCAGGGCTCAGAGACCCAGTACTTC.

DNA for the CDR3: TGTGCCAGCAGCCGAAGCGGGAGGGGATTTAATGAGCAGTTCTTC. It codes for CASSRSGRGFNEQFF. V usage is TRBV13 and J usage is TRBJ2-1; 10 nucleotides line up with TRBD2. Trimming took 5 bases from V and 7 from J; bases not matched to a gene: 8. Germline lookup yields CDR1 PRHDT and CDR2 FYEKMQ (reference sequence). The CDR3 totals 15 residues.

This chain connects TRBV4-1 to TRBJ2-7; 7 nucleotides match TRBD1. The CDR3 spans 16 residues. The germline CDR1 and CDR2 sequences are MGHRA and YSYEKL. Unmatched junction bases numbered 9, after V lost 1 base and J lost 3 bases. The CDR3 nucleotides are TGCGCCAGCAGCCAAGGCAGGACAGGTCGCGGCTACGAGCAGTACTTC. This gives the protein CASSQGRTGRGYEQYF.